This entry is about one T cell receptor (beta chain). Its target is not known. 5' RACE that incorporated UMI labels was used to prepare the TRB cDNA libraries. Reprocessing the 5' RACE reads, TCRdb reports a single entry for every CDR3 protein and omits DNA. The sample includes about 130,000 distinct CDR3 sequences. Germline V gene lookup returns CDR1 SGHVS and CDR2 FQNEAQ. The CDR3 spans 14 residues. The sample originates from a study of CXCR3-negative and CXCR3-positive naive CD8 T cells. Study conclusions and caveats: Partly lower CXCR3 expression followed cryopreservation, and most assays relied on fresh PBMCs. Naive subsets did not differ in surface CD5, and TRB CDR3 properties served to infer TCR strength. Whereas both naive subsets had comparably high diversity, memory CD8+ cells had much lower diversity.

This receptor was taken from a human donor in good health. Some clones in this sample may be carry-over from other donors' samples. Sequenced input: naive CXCR3- CD8+ T cells from blood. The subset is: CD45RO-CCR7+CD27+CD95- naive CD8+ T cells lacking CXCR3 (TNR3-). The chain joins TRBV7-8 to TRBJ2-7; TCRdb proposes TRBD1, but this gene call is untestable without DNA. The CDR3 protein is CASRQGAGFYEQYF.